The next 30 T cell receptor beta chains were all read from a single sample in a study of CD8 T cells in Susac syndrome. Random hexamers primed reverse transcription of about 0.5 to 1 ug RNA. TCRdb ran MiXCR on the immunoSEQ multiplex PCR reads and lists one entry per CDR3 protein. The sample comprises 150,000 to 200,000 distinct CDR3 sequences, 85% to 95% of which are singletons, and around 0.16% rests with the top ten. Sequenced sample: CD8+ T cells from PBMCs. Receptor source: a human donor with multiple sclerosis.

This chain uses TRBV19 with TRBJ2-5, with 10 bases matching TRBD1. The ends lost 4 bases at V and 5 bases at J; junction bases unmatched: 7. Germline loops: CDR1 LNHDA, CDR2 SQIVND (reference sequence). The CDR3 loop spans 15 amino acids. The CDR3 region is CASSTRQGAMETQYF. CDR3 sequence (DNA): TGTGCCAGTAGTACCCGACAGGGGGCCATGGAGACCCAGTACTTC.

This sequence joins TRBV9 and TRBJ2-7; D is ambiguous. The CDR3 length is 14 residues. V lost 2 bases to trimming and J lost 1 base, with 10 bases between them. CDR1 and CDR2 (germline): SGDLS, YYNGEE. The CDR3 DNA follows: TGTGCCAGCAGCGTTGACGACGGATCCTACGAGCAGTACTTC. This encodes CASSVDDGSYEQYF.

The chain combines TRBV20-1 with TRBJ1-6; 7 bases align to TRBD1. Per germline, CDR1 DFQATT and CDR2 SNEGSKA (reference sequence). The CDR3 runs 11 residues. V lost 7 bases and J lost 14; bases outside the gene matches: 8. The CDR3 sequence: CSVRFQGALHF. CDR3 DNA sequence: TGCAGTGTTAGGTTCCAGGGGGCCCTCCACTTT.

J is TRBJ2-1 and V is TRBV10-3, with D unresolved. CDR1 and CDR2 from the germline V gene are ENHRY and SYGVKD. This CDR3 has 16 amino acids. V lost 4 bases to trimming and J lost 0 bases, with 13 bases between them. The CDR3 region is CAISVTSESSYNEQFF. In DNA form, the CDR3 reads TGTGCCATCAGTGTAACCTCGGAGAGCTCCTACAATGAGCAGTTCTTC.

CDR3 protein: CASSMDTLEAKNIQYF. As DNA, the CDR3 is TGTGCCAGTAGTATGGACACACTAGAGGCCAAAAACATTCAGTACTTC. V gene TRBV19 combines with J gene TRBJ2-4; D assignment may be TRBD1 or TRBD2 (5 bases each). The CDR3 runs 16 residues. Deletions cut 3 bases from V and 1 base from J, with 13 bases between. The germline V gene encodes CDR1 LNHDA and CDR2 SQIVND (reference sequence).

This chain connects TRBV9 to TRBJ1-2; 9 bases map to TRBD1. Trimming cost V 4 bases and J 0 bases; bases outside gene matches: 7. This CDR3 spans 16 amino acids. Germline V gives CDR1 SGDLS, CDR2 YYNGEE. The CDR3 loop is CASSPPGQGPNYGYTF. CDR3 nucleotides: TGTGCCAGCAGCCCCCCGGGACAGGGACCTAACTATGGCTACACCTTC. The variable domain in full, completed from reference TRBV9 and TRBJ1-2, reads DSGVTQTPKHLITATGQRVTLRCSPRSGDLSVYWYQQSLDQGLQFLIQYYNGEERAKGNILERFSAQQFPDLHSELNLSSLELGDSALYFCASSPPGQGPNYGYTFGSGTRLTVV.

The chain has TRBV5-6 and TRBJ2-2; D possibly corresponds to TRBD2 (6 bases). Trimming pared 3 bases from V and 7 bases from J, leaving 10 bases between. The CDR3 extends over 13 amino acids. CDR1 and CDR2 (germline): SGHDT, YYEEEE. CDR3 sequence: CASSWAGNGELFF. The CDR3 DNA sequence: TGTGCCAGCAGCTGGGCGGGAAACGGGGAGCTGTTTTTT.

The chain's CDR3 is CANRDRGYEQYF. In DNA, the CDR3 is TGTGCCAACCGGGACAGGGGGTACGAGCAGTACTTC. The rearrangement links TRBV2 to TRBJ2-7; 11 bases match TRBD1. Germline CDR1 SNHLY, CDR2 FYNNEI. V shed 10 bases and J 4 bases; nucleotides not matched to a gene: 3. The CDR3 extends over 12 amino acids.

This chain uses TRBV30 with TRBJ1-2; TRBD1 aligns across 8 bases. Per the germline V gene, CDR1 is GTSNPN and CDR2 is SVGIG (reference sequence). V was pared by 2 bases and J by 8 bases, with 10 bases of the junction left unmatched. The CDR3 sequence is 14 residues long. CDR3 region: CAWSPTSTGEGYTF. DNA of the CDR3: TGTGCCTGGAGTCCGACCTCGACAGGGGAGGGCTACACCTTC.

This chain joins TRBV27 and TRBJ2-5, with D unresolved. Germline-derived CDR1 and CDR2 are MNHEY and SMNVEV (reference sequence). The CDR3 loop spans 14 amino acids. The V and J ends lost 5 bases and 1 base respectively, with 11 bases between them. The CDR3 spells CASSPAAIQETQYF. CDR3 in DNA: TGTGCCAGCAGTCCCGCTGCCATCCAAGAGACCCAGTACTTC.

The chain joins TRBV19 to TRBJ2-1; TRBD1 or TRBD2 may be the D gene (5 bases each). The CDR3 runs to 16 residues. Germline V CDR1 and CDR2: LNHDA, SQIVND (reference sequence). Trimming stripped 5 bases from V and 3 bases from J, with 17 bases between. CDR3 nucleotide sequence: TGTGCCAGTAGTCCACTCCTGGGACCAAACTACAATGAGCAGTTCTTC. Protein product: CASSPLLGPNYNEQFF.

V and J are TRBV29-1 and TRBJ1-2, with D uncertain. In germline, CDR1 is SQVTM, CDR2 ANQGSEA. CDR3 length: 10 amino acids. DNA for the CDR3: TGCACCCCAAGGCGATGGGGCTACACCTTC. It specifies CTPRRWGYTF.

The J gene is TRBJ2-5, the V gene TRBV5-1; a possible D gene is TRBD2 (6 bases). The germline CDR1 and CDR2 sequences are SGHRS and YFSETQ. This CDR3 has 15 residues. V lost 2 bases and J 2 bases, leaving 13 bases between the germline ends. Written as DNA, the CDR3 is TGCGCCAGCAGCTTAAGACTAGAGGGGCAAGAGACCCAGTACTTC. Protein sequence: CASSLRLEGQETQYF.

The CDR3 bases are TGTGCCAGCAGTACAGGGGGCAATCAGCCCCAGCATTTT. Amino acids: CASSTGGNQPQHF. The V call is TRBV12-3 or TRBV12-4, the J call TRBJ1-5; the match to TRBD1 covers 7 bases. This CDR3 has 13 residues. With 5 bases clipped from V and 2 bases from J, the junction kept 0 bases outside the gene matches.

The V gene is TRBV29-1, the J gene TRBJ2-3, with 7 nucleotides matching TRBD2. The germline V gene encodes CDR1 SQVTM and CDR2 ANQGSEA. The trim removed 7 bases at V and 0 bases at J, leaving 7 bases unmatched. This CDR3 comprises 14 residues. The CDR3 coding sequence is TGCAGCGGTGTACTAGCGCTTAGCACAGATACGCAGTATTTT. Translation gives CSGVLALSTDTQYF.

The chain has TRBV9 and TRBJ2-2, with D maybe TRBD1 (6 bases). V was pared by 3 bases and J by 0 bases, with 9 bases between. Germline V CDR1 and CDR2: SGDLS, YYNGEE. There are 15 residues in the CDR3. The DNA of the CDR3 is TGTGCCAGCAGCGAGCGGACAGCGAACACCGGGGAGCTGTTTTTT. The encoded protein is CASSERTANTGELFF.

The J gene is TRBJ1-5, the V gene TRBV27; unclear D gene. The CDR3 is 14 residues long. Germline CDR1 reads MNHEY; CDR2 reads SMNVEV (reference sequence). The V and J ends lost 1 base and 0 bases respectively, with 4 bases between them. CDR3 in DNA: TGTGCCAGCAGTTTATTTAGTAGCAATCAGCCCCAGCATTTT. As protein: CASSLFSSNQPQHF.

The CDR3 protein is CSARDLAGTQETQYF. The CDR3 nucleotides read TGCAGTGCTAGAGATCTAGCGGGGACTCAAGAGACCCAGTACTTC. V is TRBV20-1 and J is TRBJ2-5; 9 nucleotides line up with TRBD2. This CDR3 is 15 amino acids long. The J segment lost 2 bases and the V segment lost 0 bases, leaving 4 bases of the junction unmatched. Germline lookup yields CDR1 DFQATT and CDR2 SNEGSKA (reference sequence).

The V and J genes are TRBV6-5 and TRBJ2-3, with D unresolved. Germline V gene data show CDR1 as MNHEY and CDR2 as SVGAGI. Trimming took 10 bases from V and 2 from J, leaving 10 bases between them. CDR3 size: 12 residues. The CDR3 DNA follows: TGTGCCACCAACTCGAACACAGATACGCAGTATTTT. Its translation: CATNSNTDTQYF.

This chain joins TRBV11-2 and TRBJ2-3; D remains unclear. This CDR3 has 12 amino acids. V was pared by 2 bases and J by 7 bases, with 7 bases between. Germline CDR1 is SGHAT and CDR2 is FQNNGV. The CDR3 nucleotides read TGTGCCAGCAGCTTATACCACAATACGCAGTATTTT. Translated: CASSLYHNTQYF.

J is TRBJ2-1 and V is TRBV15; D remains ambiguous. This CDR3 has 15 residues. Germline loops: CDR1 LNHNV, CDR2 YYDKDF (reference sequence). The ends were cut back, 0 bases at V and 2 bases at J, with 8 bases in the middle. The CDR3 loop reads CATSRDRATYNEQFF. The CDR3 bases are TGTGCCACCAGCAGAGATCGGGCGACCTACAATGAGCAGTTCTTC.

The chain couples TRBV19 to TRBJ2-7, with D tentatively TRBD2 (5 bases). The CDR3 extends over 13 amino acids. Germline values: CDR1 LNHDA, CDR2 SQIVND (reference sequence). Trimming pared 3 bases from V and 5 bases from J, leaving 11 bases between. The CDR3 nucleotides read TGTGCCAGTAGTATCTCGGGGATCCACGAGCAGTACTTC. Translation gives CASSISGIHEQYF.

This chain links TRBV5-1 with TRBJ1-1; no reliable D call. Germline loops: CDR1 SGHRS, CDR2 YFSETQ. Trimming removed 10 bases at V and 1 base at J, with 14 bases between. This CDR3 spans 13 amino acids. CDR3 sequence reads: CARPVQENTEAFF. Here the CDR3 DNA reads TGCGCCCGCCCGGTTCAGGAGAACACTGAAGCTTTCTTT.

The chain uses TRBV3-1 and TRBJ2-3; D is ambiguous. CDR3 length equals 15 residues. V was pared by 1 base and J by 9 bases, with 17 bases between. The germline CDR1 and CDR2 sequences are LGHDT and YNNKEL (reference sequence). In nucleotides, the CDR3 is TGTGCCAGCAGCCAAGGGCTGACCGCCTCTGGAACGCAGTATTTT. Protein sequence: CASSQGLTASGTQYF.

V gene TRBV29-1 combines with J gene TRBJ1-1; D is unclear. This CDR3 contains 10 residues. Per germline, CDR1 SQVTM and CDR2 ANQGSEA. V lost 6 bases and J lost 4, with 6 bases in between. CDR3 amino acids: CSVPGTEAFF. CDR3 DNA sequence: TGCAGCGTCCCAGGCACTGAAGCTTTCTTT.

The chain uses TRBV4-2 and TRBJ2-1; perhaps D is TRBD1 or TRBD2 (5 bases each). Germline-derived CDR1 and CDR2 are LGHNA and YNFKEQ. The CDR3 sequence is 14 residues long. The V end was cut by 3 bases, the J end by 13 bases, with 19 bases between. The CDR3, as DNA: TGTGCCAGCAGCCAGCACGCGGCCGGGGACCCCCAGTTCTTC. It codes for CASSQHAAGDPQFF.

The gene calls are TRBV13 and TRBJ2-2; perhaps TRBD2 as D (5 bases). The V gene's germline CDR1 is PRHDT and CDR2 FYEKMQ (reference sequence). The CDR3 extends over 16 amino acids. V shed 3 bases and J shed 1 base, with 12 bases lying between them. The CDR3 here is CASSFSSDWNTGELFF. The CDR3 nucleotides read TGTGCCAGCAGCTTCTCTTCGGACTGGAACACCGGGGAGCTGTTTTTT.

The chain recombines TRBV7-9 with TRBJ1-2, with no clear D. V was shortened by 4 bases and J by 2 bases, with 20 bases between the two germline ends. CDR1 and CDR2 (germline): SEHNR, FQNEAQ (reference sequence). The CDR3 loop spans 17 amino acids. The CDR3 bases are TGTGCCAGCAGCTCCCGAGGGCCCACGAAGGGAAACTATGGCTACACCTTC. Protein: CASSSRGPTKGNYGYTF.

The chain joins TRBV3-1 to TRBJ2-2; possible D gene TRBD2, 6 bases. The CDR3 is 17 amino acids. Trimming left V 1 base short and J 0 bases short, with 12 bases between. CDR1 LGHDT and CDR2 YNNKEL come from the germline V gene (reference sequence). This CDR3 reads CASSQGASATNTGELFF. DNA for the CDR3: TGTGCCAGCAGCCAAGGGGCTAGCGCAACGAACACCGGGGAGCTGTTTTTT.

The V call is TRBV27, the J call TRBJ2-1; no reliable D call. The CDR3 length is 8 residues. Germline V gene lookup returns CDR1 MNHEY and CDR2 SMNVEV (reference sequence). The ends were cut back, 7 bases at V and 9 bases at J, with 1 base in the middle. CDR3 loop: CASTEQFF. The CDR3 nucleotides read TGTGCCAGCACTGAGCAGTTCTTC.